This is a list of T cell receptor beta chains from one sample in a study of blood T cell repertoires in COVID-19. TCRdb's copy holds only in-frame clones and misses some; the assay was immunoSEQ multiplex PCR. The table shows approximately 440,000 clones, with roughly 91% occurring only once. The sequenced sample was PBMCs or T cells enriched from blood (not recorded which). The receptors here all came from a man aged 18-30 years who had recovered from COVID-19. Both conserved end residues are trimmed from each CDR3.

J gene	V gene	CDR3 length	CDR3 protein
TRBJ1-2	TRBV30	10	AGLTGNYGYT
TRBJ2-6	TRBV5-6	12	ASSFRAGANVLT
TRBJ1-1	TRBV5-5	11	ASMGQPNTEAF
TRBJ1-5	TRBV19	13	ASSTGEGRNQPQH
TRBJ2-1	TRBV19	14	ASSLRTSGRDNEQF
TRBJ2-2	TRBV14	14	ASSQDSGVHTGELF
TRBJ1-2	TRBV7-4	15	ASSLAAGGACDSGYT
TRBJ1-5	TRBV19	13	ASSTRDRGEQPQH
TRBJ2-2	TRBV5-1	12	ASSLALAAGELF
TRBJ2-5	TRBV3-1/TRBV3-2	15	ASSQVGLERYQETQY
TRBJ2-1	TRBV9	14	ASSLTSGSQFNEQF
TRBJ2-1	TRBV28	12	ASSQRGVYNEQF
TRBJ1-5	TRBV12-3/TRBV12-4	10	ASRDQGGPQH
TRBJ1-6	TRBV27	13	ASGSSGGLNSPLH
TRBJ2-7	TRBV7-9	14	ASSPPPGREVYEQY
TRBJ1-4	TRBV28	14	ASSSSRGAINEKLF
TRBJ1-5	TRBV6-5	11	ASSTGLRRPQH
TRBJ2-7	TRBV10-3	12	AISEGGGSGEQY
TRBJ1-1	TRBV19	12	ASTAGELNTEAF
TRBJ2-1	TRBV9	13	ASSPTSGEYNEQF
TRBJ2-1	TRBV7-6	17	ASSLALSLAGLPRDEQF
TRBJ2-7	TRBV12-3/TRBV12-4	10	ASSSSLYEQY
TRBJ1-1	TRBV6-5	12	ASSPGRFGTEAF
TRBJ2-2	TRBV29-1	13	SVESRPGAGGELF
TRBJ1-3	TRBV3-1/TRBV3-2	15	ASSQVRGVFSGNTIY
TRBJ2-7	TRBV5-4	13	ASSLWSSGTNEQY
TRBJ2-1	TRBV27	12	AARRLAGGNEQF
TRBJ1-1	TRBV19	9	AINRGTEAF
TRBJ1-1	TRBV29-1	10	SVSYRNTEAF
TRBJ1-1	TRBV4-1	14	ASSQGRQGMNTEAF
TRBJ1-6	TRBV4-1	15	ASSQVPGGTGGSPLH
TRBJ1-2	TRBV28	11	ASSQTGVDGYT
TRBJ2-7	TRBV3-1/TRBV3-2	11	ASSQRGIHEQY
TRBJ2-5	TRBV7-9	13	ASSSALASGGTQY
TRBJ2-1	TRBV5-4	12	ASSLEGAYNEQF